This T cell receptor (beta chain) derives from a study of OX40 agonist ivuxolimab in advanced cancers. Background on the whole study: Ivuxolimab was an agonistic, fully human IgG2 monoclonal antibody directed against OX40 (CD134), a costimulatory receptor. Intravenous ivuxolimab was administered to patients every 2 weeks at six dose levels: 0.01, 0.1, 0.3, 1.5, 3 and 10 mg/kg. Of the approximately 53 patients in dose escalation, around 20 had hepatocellular carcinoma, approximately 15 had melanoma, 9 had renal cell carcinoma and 9 had head and neck cancer. In the dose-escalation cohort, 65% to 90% of patients were male, and the mean age was roughly 60 years, with a range of about 23 to 90. Patients were allowed to have had prior anti-PD-1, anti-PD-L1 or anti-CTLA-4 therapy, and roughly 40% of the dose-escalation patients had previously received checkpoint inhibitors. Partial responses occurred in three dose-escalation patients: two with cutaneous melanoma and one with hepatocellular carcinoma. The point of sequencing TCRbeta in the periphery was to test whether ivuxolimab changed TCR sequence diversity and drove clonal T-cell expansion. The paper covers the monotherapy dose-escalation part of the phase I ivuxolimab trial, which included N ≈ 50 patients. Results and caveats for the whole study, not just this receptor: Low levels of normalized T-cell clonal expansion were also seen in some nonresponding patients. After ivuxolimab, CD8+ T cells had more expanded clones than CD4+ T cells on average. Which antigens the clonally expanded peripheral T cells were specific for was not determined. In the 0.1-3.0 mg/kg groups, partial responders had among the lowest normalized peripheral clonal expansion, particularly in CD8+ T cells. At doses of 0.1 to 3.0 mg/kg, clonal expansion of both CD4+ and CD8+ T cells in blood was seen between baseline and week 6.

The trial excluded patients who had a history of autoimmune disease or were on systemic immunosuppression. Peripheral blood for TCR sequencing was drawn from every dose cohort at baseline, at cycle 4 day 1 and at cycle 7 day 1. Samples were obtained from an open-label, multicenter, first-in-human phase I dose-escalation trial of ivuxolimab. The trial enrolled adults with locally advanced or metastatic head and neck squamous cell, hepatocellular, melanoma or renal cell carcinoma. CD4+ and CD8+ T cells were sorted separately from peripheral blood before TCR sequencing. To sequence the TCRbeta CDR3 region, genomic DNA was isolated from the sorted cells. The immunoSEQ Assay was used for sequencing of TCRbeta CDR3 regions. This immuneACCESS table, as held by TCRdb, lists in-frame sequences with V and J called but not all clones. Of the missing ones, under half trace to an unresolved V gene in checked studies; the others have no known cause. This sample holds 35,000 to 45,000 clones; 70% to 85% were observed only once. Roughly 24% of the sample goes to the ten largest clones.

Based on the germline V gene, the CDR1 and CDR2 sequences are SGHAT and FQNNGV. Here V drops 2 bases and J drops 4 bases, and the junction holds 14 bases not matched to any gene. Counted from cysteine to phenylalanine, this CDR3 has 18 amino acids. This entry keeps only the CDR3 DNA: 54 bases, framed from base 1. As regards this clone: This receptor's antigen is unknown. No much larger clone is present one base from it, and per-base qualities are unavailable.

The sequence is built from TRBV11-2 and TRBJ2-3, with TRBD2 identical over 8 junction bases. The clonotype originates from an adult with an advanced solid tumor such as melanoma, head and neck, liver or kidney cancer. This material consisted of CD4+ or CD8+ T cells sorted from blood, taken in a trial of the OX40 agonist ivuxolimab. The bases are TGTGCCAGCAGCTTAACCACCGGAGACGGGGGGGCGGCAGATACGCAGTATTTT. This encodes CASSLTTGDGGAADTQYF.